The clone carrying this T cell receptor (beta chain) was picked up many times. Its antigen is not known. A junction boundary mismatches the germline segment, possibly from a read error. This sample was taken from a study of T cells in Graves' hyperthyroidism and ophthalmopathy. General study points: Most thyroid-expanded clonotypes above 0.001 were also found in blood.

The CDR3 runs 12 residues. Germline V gives CDR1 GTSNPN, CDR2 SVGIG (reference sequence). It was RNA transcripts that yielded the amplified TCR beta CDR3 regions. The HTBI primer set drove a first-round RT-PCR of the TCR CDR3. MiXCR, run by TCRdb on the multiplex PCR reads, gives a single entry per CDR3 protein. Among 300,000 to 450,000 distinct CDR3 sequences listed, approximately 15% were seen once. Input material: blood. This receptor was taken from a woman in her sixties with Graves' hyperthyroidism. V and J are TRBV30 and TRBJ1-5; D remains unclear. CDR3 in DNA: TGTGCCTGGAAGGCCGGCAACCAGCCCCAGCATTTT. Protein: CAWKAGNQPQHF.